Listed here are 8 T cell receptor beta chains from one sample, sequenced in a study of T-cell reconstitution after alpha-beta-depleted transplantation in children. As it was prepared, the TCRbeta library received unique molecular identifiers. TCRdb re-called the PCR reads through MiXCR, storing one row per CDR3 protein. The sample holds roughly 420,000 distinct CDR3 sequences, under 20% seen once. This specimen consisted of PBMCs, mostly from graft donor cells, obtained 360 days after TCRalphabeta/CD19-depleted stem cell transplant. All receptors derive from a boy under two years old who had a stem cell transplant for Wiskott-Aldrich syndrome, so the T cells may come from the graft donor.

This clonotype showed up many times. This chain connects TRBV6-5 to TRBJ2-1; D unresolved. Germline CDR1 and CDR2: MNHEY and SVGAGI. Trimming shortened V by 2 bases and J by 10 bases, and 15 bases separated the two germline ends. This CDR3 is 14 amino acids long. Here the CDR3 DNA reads TGTGCCAGCAGTTACCTAGGCCGTATCGGGGAGCAGTTCTTC. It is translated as CASSYLGRIGEQFF.

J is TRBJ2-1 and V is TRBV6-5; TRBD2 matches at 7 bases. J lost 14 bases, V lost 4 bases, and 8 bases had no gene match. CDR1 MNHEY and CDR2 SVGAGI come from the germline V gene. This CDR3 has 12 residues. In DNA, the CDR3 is TGTGCCAGCAGTTCCAAGCGGGGAAAGGAGTTCTTC. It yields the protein CASSSKRGKEFF.

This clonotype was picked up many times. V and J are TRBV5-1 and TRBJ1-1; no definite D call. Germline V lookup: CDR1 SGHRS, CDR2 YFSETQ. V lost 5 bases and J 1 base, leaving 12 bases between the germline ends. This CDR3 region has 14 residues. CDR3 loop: CASRDQAGNTEAFF. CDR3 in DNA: TGCGCCAGCAGGGACCAGGCGGGGAACACTGAAGCTTTCTTT.

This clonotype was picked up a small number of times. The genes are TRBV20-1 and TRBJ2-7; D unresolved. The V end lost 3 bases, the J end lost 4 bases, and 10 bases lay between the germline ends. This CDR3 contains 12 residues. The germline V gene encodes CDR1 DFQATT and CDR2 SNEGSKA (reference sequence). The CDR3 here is CSASRVNYEQYF. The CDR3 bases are TGCAGTGCTAGTCGGGTGAATTACGAGCAGTACTTC.

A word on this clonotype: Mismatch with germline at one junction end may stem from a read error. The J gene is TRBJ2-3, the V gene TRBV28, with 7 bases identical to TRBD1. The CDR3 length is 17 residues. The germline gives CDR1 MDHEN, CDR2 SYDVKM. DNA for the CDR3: TGTGCCAGCAGTTTAACCCCACACAGGGGCGGCACAGATAGGCAGTATTTT. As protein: CASSLTPHRGGTDRQYF.

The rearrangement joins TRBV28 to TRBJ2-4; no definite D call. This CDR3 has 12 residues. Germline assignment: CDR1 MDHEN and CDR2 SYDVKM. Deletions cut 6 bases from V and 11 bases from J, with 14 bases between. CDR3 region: CASSPGRWVQYF. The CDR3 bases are TGTGCCAGCAGCCCAGGCCGGTGGGTTCAGTACTTC.

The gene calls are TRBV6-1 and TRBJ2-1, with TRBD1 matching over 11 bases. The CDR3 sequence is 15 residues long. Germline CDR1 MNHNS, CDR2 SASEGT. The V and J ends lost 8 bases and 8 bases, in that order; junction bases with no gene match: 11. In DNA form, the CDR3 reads TGTGCCAGCTGTCGGGGACAGGGGGAGGAAGATGAGCAGTTCTTC. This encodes CASCRGQGEEDEQFF.

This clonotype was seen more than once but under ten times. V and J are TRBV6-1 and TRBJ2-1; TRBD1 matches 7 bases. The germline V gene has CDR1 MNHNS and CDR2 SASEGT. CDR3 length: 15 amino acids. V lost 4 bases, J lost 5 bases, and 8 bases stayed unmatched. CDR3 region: CASSAQLGQNNEQFF. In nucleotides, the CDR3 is TGTGCCAGCAGTGCTCAACTGGGACAGAACAATGAGCAGTTCTTC.